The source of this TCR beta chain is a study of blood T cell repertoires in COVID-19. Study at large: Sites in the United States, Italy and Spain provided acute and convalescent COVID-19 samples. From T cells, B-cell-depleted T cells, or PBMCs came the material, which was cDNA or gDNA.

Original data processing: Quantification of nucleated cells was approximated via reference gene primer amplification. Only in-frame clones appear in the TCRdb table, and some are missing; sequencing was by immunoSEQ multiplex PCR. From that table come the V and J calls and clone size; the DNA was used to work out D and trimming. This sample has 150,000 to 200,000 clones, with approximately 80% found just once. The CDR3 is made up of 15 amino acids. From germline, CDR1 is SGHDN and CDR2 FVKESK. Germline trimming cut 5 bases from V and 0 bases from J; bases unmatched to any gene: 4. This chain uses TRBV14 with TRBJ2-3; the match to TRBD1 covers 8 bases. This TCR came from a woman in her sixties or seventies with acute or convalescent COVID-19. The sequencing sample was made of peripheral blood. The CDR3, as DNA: TGTGCCAGCAGCGGACAGGGTCTCAGCACAGATACGCAGTATTTT. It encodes CASSGQGLSTDTQYF.